A selection of T cell receptor beta chains follows, all from one sample in a study of cytomegalovirus exposure and HLA in healthy donors. The assay was immunoSEQ multiplex PCR, and TCRdb's table has in-frame clones only and misses some. The sample consists of just over 150,000 clones, under 90% of them appearing once. The sequencing sample was made of PBMCs. The receptors shown here come from a man between 18 and 29 years old in good health and CMV-seronegative. CDR3s include the opening cysteine and the closing phenylalanine or tryptophan. Clone size is stated in some rows and not others, as once, few, many or a class when expanded.

v_gene,abundance,CDR3aa
TRBV5-1,NA,CASSRTAGTGTYEQYF
TRBV7-9,NA,CASIAKRTGELFF
TRBV19,NA,CASRTGNYGYTF
TRBV27,NA,CASSLTSGSYETQYF
TRBV9,NA,CASSGRQGDYGYTF
TRBV5-1,NA,CASSSGQTYEQYF
TRBV6-1,NA,CASGYGAGGTDTQYF
TRBV9,NA,CASSVHWTANTGELFF
TRBV5-6,NA,CASSQVGQGHQPQHF
TRBV5-8,once,CASSTLGDSNQPQHF
TRBV6-1,NA,CASSEEGPEQPTDTQYF
TRBV1,NA,CTSSQDPSGIPLSYEQYF
TRBV5-1,NA,CASSLTGTVGAETQYF
TRBV2,NA,CASRRKVSSYNSPLHF
TRBV28,NA,CASSSHRYSYNEQFF
TRBV7-8,NA,CASSPETGLRNAGELFF
TRBV27,once,CASSLSSGRYEQYF
TRBV7-6,once,CASALRSGTNTGELFF
TRBV29-1,few,CSVLADYGYTF
TRBV18,once,CASSLDRGLNSPLHF
TRBV5-4,NA,CASRSGGRDTGELFF
TRBV28,NA,CASGYPLAGGGRYEQYF
TRBV10-3,NA,CAISETSGKYNEQFF
TRBV7-9,NA,CASSTGQELIWPQHF
TRBV28,NA,CASTTGSLEQYF
TRBV7-2,NA,CASSLDSFADYEQYF
TRBV7-6,once,CASSLAFPRGDTQYF
TRBV4-3,NA,CASSHGRSGETQYF
TRBV11-3,once,CASSLGALDTQYF
TRBV6-5,NA,CASSFEYEQYF
TRBV2,NA,CASSYPGQQSPLHF
TRBV9,NA,CASSVSAGQGSYEQYF
TRBV5-6,NA,CASSLWDRGRDEQFF
TRBV7-3,NA,CASSIRRGDTEAFF
TRBV19,NA,CASSSGTSYNEQFF
TRBV11-2,once,CASSLGAGDYGYTF
TRBV18,NA,CASSPSGTSLEQFF
TRBV7-8,NA,CASSGLAGVQDTQYF
TRBV27,NA,CASSLYPGLYNEQFF
TRBV5-1,NA,CASSPGQGNQPQHF
TRBV7-9,NA,CASSLGQGTTNEKLFF
TRBV5-5,NA,CASSLGTVSGNTIYF
TRBV28,NA,CASIPGDRGREKLFF
TRBV19,few,CASSRASSLEQYF
TRBV6-1,NA,CASSTDLGPGGYTF
TRBV28,NA,CASSSVSSGANVLTF
TRBV7-2,NA,CASSLGGTGGNNEQFF
TRBV7-9,once,CASSLGGRAGQPQHF
TRBV19,NA,CASSPGHYYGYTF
TRBV15,NA,CATSSRGNPGNTIYF
TRBV7-2,few,CASSLGGDGGGYYF
TRBV28,NA,CASSLEARLRRLGFNEQFF